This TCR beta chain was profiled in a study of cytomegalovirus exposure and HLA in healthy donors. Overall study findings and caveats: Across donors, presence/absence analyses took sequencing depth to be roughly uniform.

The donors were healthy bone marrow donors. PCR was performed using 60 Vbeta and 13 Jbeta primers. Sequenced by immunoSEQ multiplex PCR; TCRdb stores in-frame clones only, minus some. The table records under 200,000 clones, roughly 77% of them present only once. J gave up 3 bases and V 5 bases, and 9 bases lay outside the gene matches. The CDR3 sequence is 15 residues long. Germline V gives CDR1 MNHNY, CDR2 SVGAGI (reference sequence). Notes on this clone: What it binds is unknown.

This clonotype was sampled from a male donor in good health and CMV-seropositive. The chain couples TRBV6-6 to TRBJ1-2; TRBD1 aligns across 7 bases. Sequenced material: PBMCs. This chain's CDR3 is CASSGTGTAHYGYTF. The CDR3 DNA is TGTGCCAGCAGTGGCACCGGGACAGCCCACTATGGCTACACCTTC.